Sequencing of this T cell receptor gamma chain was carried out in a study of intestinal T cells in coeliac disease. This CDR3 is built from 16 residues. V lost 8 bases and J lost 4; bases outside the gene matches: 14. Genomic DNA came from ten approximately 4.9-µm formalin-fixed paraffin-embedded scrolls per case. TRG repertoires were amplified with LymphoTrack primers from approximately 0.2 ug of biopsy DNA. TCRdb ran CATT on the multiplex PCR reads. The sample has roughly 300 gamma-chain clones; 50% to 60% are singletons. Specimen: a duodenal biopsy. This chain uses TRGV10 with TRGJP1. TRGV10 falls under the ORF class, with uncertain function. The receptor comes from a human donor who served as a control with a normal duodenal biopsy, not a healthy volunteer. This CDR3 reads CAAWDQGVGTGWFKIF. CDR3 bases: TGTGCTGCGTGGGACCAGGGCGTAGGCACTGGTTGGTTCAAGATATTT.